This T cell receptor beta chain is from a study of cytomegalovirus exposure and HLA in healthy donors. In the study overall: When 398 donors were genotyped, 80% to 90% of them were found to fall in the Caucasian-associated ancestry cluster.

Study outcomes and limitations: Analysis was carried out at a later point, and it linked a missense DCLRE1C variant to TCR beta V- and J-gene trimming. Most CMV-associated TCR beta chains appeared HLA-restricted in a later analysis.

Researchers ran the PCR with 60 Vbeta and 13 Jbeta primers. Sequencing used immunoSEQ multiplex PCR; TCRdb keeps in-frame clones, though not all of them. The table includes some 220,000 clones, around 89% detected once. On this clone: Its target is not known.

There are 14 residues in the CDR3. V lost 4 bases to trimming and J lost 3 bases, with 14 bases between them. Germline assignment: CDR1 SGHNT and CDR2 YYREEE (reference sequence). The gene calls are TRBV5-4 and TRBJ2-7; a weak D match, TRBD1 (6 bases). The TCR was taken from a woman younger than 35 in good health and CMV-seronegative. The specimen sequenced was PBMCs. CDR3 in amino acids: CASSAGTLHYEQYF. In DNA, the CDR3 is TGTGCCAGCAGCGCAGGGACATTGCACTACGAGCAGTACTTC.